The entry below describes one T cell receptor (beta chain). What this receptor recognizes is not known. No base quality values were provided; no much bigger clone lies one nucleotide off. The library was produced with PCR. Sequencing used an Illumina HiSeq 2500. Molecular barcoding was employed in the preparation of TCR libraries, with unique molecular identifiers being used to normalize TCRbeta repertoire quantification. The raw public reads went through TCRdb reprocessing: fastp at Q25, MiXCR clone calling, in-frame beta chains kept. Records with the same CDR3 protein are collapsed into one entry carrying the most frequent genes and DNA. For this sample the table gives hundreds of thousands of distinct CDR3 sequences, of which about 10% were detected only once. Together, the top ten hold 3.5% to 5% of the sample. These data originate in a study of T-cell reconstitution after alpha-beta-depleted transplantation in children (dated by TCRdb to the mid-2010s). About the full investigation: The study quantitatively tracked T-cell immune reconstitution after TCRalphabeta/CD19-depleted allogeneic hematopoietic cell transplantation in children using TCR repertoire profiling.

V is pared back by 0 bases and J by 3 bases, with 13 bases lying between the germline termini. Spanning cysteine to phenylalanine, the CDR3 consists of 16 amino acids. Only CDR3 DNA remains: 48 bases, in frame from the first base. Looking up the germline V gene yields CDR1 LGHNA and CDR2 YSLEER. The chain uses TRBV4-3 and TRBJ2-3; the D element might be TRBD1 or TRBD2, as each aligns at 6 bases. Sequences were derived from PBMCs from the stem cell graft donor, sampled from the stem cell graft. The sequence came from a human donor who donated a stem cell graft to a child with acute myeloid leukemia. The DNA reads TGCGCCAGCAGCCAAGAAGGAGGGGGGTGGACAGATACGCAGTATTTT. This yields the protein CASSQEGGGWTDTQYF.